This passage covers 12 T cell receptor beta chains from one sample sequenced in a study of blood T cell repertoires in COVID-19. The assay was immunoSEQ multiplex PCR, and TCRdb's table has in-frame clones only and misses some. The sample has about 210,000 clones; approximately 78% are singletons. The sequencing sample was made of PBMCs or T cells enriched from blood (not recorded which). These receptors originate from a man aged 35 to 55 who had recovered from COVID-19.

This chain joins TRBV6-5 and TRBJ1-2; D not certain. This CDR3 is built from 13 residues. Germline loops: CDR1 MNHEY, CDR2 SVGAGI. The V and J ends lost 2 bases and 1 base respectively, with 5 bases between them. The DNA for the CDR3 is TGTGCCAGCAGTTACACACGTAACTATGGCTACACCTTC. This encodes CASSYTRNYGYTF.

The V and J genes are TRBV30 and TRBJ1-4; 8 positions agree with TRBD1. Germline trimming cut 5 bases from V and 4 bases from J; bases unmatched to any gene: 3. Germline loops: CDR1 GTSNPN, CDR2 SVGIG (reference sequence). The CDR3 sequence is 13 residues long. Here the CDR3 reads CAWFGQGNEKLFF. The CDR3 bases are TGTGCCTGGTTCGGACAGGGTAATGAAAAACTGTTTTTT.

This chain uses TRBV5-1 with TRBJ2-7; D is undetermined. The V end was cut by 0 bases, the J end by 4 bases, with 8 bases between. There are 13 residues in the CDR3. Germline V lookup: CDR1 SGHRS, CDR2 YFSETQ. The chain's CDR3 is CASSLDEQYEQYF. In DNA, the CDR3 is TGCGCCAGCAGCTTGGATGAACAGTACGAGCAGTACTTC.

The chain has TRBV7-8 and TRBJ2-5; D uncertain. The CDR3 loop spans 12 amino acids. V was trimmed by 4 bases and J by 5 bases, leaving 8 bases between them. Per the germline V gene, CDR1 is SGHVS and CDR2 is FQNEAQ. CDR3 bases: TGTGCCAGCAGCTATATAGTTGAGACCCAGTACTTC. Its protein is CASSYIVETQYF.

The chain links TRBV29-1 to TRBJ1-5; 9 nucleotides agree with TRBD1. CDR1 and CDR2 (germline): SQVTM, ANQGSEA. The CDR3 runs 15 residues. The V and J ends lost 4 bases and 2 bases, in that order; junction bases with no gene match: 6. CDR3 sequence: CSVVAGQGGNQPQHF. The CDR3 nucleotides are TGCAGCGTTGTAGCGGGACAGGGAGGCAATCAGCCCCAGCATTTT. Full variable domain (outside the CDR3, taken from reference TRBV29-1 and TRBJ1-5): SAVISQKPSRDICQRGTSLTIQCQVDSQVTMMFWYRQQPGQSLTLIATANQGSEATYESGFVIDKFPISRPNLTFSTLTVSNMSPEDSSIYLCSVVAGQGGNQPQHFGDGTRLSIL.

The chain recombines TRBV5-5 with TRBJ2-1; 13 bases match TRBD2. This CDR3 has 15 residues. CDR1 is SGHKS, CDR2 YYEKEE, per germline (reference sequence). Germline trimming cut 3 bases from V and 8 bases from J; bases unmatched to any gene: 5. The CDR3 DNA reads TGTGCCAGCAGCTCCGGACTAGCGGGAGAGCATGAGCAGTTCTTC. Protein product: CASSSGLAGEHEQFF.

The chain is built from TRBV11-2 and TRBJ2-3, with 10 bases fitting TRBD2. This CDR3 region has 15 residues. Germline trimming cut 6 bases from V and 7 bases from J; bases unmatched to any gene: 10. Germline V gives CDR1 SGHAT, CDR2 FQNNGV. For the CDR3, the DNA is TGTGCCAGCAGTCCGGGACTAGCGCCCTCCTATACGCAGTATTTT. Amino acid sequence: CASSPGLAPSYTQYF.

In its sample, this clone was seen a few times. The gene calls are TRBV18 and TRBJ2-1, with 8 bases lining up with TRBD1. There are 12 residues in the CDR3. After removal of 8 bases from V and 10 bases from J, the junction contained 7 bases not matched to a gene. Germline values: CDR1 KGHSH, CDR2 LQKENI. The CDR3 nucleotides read TGTGCCAGCACCTCAGGGGGCGAGGAGCAGTTCTTC. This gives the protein CASTSGGEEQFF.

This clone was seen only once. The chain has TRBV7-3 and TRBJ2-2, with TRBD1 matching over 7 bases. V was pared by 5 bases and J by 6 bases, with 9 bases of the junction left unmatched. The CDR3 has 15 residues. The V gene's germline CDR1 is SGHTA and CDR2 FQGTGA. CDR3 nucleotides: TGTGCCAGCAGCCCAAACAGGGGTACGGCCGGGGAGCTGTTTTTT. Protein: CASSPNRGTAGELFF.

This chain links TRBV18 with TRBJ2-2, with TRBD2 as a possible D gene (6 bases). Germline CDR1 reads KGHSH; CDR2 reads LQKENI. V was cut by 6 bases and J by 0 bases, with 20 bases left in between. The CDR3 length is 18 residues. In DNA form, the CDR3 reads TGTGCCAGCTCGGCCCTAGCGATCCATTATGCGAACACCGGGGAGCTGTTTTTT. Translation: CASSALAIHYANTGELFF.

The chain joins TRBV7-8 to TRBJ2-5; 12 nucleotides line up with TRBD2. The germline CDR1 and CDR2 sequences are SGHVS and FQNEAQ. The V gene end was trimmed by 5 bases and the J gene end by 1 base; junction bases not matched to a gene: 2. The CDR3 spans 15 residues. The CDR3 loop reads CASSPTSGGQETQYF. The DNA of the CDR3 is TGTGCCAGCAGCCCGACTAGCGGGGGCCAAGAGACCCAGTACTTC.

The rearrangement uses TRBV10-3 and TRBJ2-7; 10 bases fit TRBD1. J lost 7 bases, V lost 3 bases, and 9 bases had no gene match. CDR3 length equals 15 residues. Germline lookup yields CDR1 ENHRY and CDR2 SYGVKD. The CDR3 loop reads CAISEYDRGLGEQYF. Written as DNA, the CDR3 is TGTGCCATCAGTGAATACGACAGGGGGCTGGGAGAGCAGTACTTC.